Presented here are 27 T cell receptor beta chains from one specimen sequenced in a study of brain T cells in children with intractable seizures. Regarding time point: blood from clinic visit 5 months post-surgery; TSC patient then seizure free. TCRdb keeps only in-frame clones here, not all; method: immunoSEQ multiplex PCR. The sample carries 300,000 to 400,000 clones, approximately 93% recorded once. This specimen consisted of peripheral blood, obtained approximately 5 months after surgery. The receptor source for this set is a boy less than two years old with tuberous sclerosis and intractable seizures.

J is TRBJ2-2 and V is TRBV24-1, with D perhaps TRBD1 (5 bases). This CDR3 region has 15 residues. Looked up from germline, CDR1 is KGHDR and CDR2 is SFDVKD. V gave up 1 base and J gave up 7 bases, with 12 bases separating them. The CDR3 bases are TGTGCCACCAGTGATTTCTCCAGGGAAGGCGGGGAGCTGTTTTTT. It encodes CATSDFSREGGELFF.

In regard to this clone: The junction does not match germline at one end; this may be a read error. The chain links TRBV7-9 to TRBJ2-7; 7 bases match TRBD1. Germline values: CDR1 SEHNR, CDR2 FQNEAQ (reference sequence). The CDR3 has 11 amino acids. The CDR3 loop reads CASSLEQGQDF. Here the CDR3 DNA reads TGTGCCAGCAGCTTAGAACAGGGGCAGGATTTC.

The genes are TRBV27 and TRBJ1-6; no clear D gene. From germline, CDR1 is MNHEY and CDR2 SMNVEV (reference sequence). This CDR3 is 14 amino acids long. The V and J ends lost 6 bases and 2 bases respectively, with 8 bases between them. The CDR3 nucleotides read TGTGCCAGCAGGACCTGGGCCTATAATTCACCCCTCCACTTT. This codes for CASRTWAYNSPLHF.

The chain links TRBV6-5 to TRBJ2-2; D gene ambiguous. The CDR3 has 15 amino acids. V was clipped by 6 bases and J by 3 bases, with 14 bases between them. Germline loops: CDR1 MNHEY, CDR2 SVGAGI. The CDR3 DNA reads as TGTGCCAGCAGGCGTTCCAGCAGTGACACCGGGGAGCTGTTTTTT. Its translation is CASRRSSSDTGELFF.

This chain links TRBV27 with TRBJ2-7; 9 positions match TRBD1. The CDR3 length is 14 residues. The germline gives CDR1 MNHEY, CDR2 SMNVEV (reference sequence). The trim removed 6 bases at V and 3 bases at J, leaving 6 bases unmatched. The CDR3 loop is CASRDRGIRYEQYF. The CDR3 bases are TGTGCCAGCAGAGACAGGGGGATCCGCTACGAGCAGTACTTC.

For the CDR3, the DNA is TGCGCCAGCAGCAAACGGACAGGGGAAGAGACCCAGTACTTC. Amino acids: CASSKRTGEETQYF. V and J are TRBV5-1 and TRBJ2-5, with 9 positions matching TRBD1. V lost 4 bases and J lost 3; bases outside the gene matches: 4. CDR1 is SGHRS, CDR2 YFSETQ, per germline. The length of the CDR3 is 14 residues.

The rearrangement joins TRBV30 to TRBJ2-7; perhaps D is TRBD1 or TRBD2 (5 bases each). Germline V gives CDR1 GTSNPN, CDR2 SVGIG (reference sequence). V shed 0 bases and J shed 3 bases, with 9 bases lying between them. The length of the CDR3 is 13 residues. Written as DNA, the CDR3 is TGTGCCTGGAGTGTCGGGACCCTCTACGAGCAGTACTTC. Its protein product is CAWSVGTLYEQYF.

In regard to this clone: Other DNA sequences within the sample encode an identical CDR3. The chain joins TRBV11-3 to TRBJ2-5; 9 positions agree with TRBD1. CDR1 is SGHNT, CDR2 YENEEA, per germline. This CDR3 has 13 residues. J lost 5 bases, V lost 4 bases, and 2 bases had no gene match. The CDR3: CASSSDRGETQYF. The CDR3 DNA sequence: TGTGCCAGCAGCTCGGACAGGGGCGAGACCCAGTACTTC.

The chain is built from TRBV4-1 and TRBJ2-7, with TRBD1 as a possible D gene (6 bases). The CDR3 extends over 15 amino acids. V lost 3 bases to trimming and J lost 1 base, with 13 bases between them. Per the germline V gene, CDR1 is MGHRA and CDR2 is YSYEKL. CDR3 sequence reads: CASSHPFQGSYEQYF. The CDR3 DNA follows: TGCGCCAGCAGCCACCCCTTTCAGGGGTCCTACGAGCAGTACTTC.

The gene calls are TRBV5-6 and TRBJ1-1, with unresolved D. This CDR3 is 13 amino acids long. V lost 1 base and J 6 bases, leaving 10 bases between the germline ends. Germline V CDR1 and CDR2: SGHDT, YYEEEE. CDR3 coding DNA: TGTGCCAGCAGCTTGAGTGGGATCGCTGAAGCTTTCTTT. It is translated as CASSLSGIAEAFF.

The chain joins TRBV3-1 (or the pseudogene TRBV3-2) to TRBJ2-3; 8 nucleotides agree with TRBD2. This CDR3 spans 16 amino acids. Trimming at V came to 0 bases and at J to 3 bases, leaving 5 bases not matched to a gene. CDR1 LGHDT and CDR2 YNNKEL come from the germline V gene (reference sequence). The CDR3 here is CASSQEPGGLTDTQYF. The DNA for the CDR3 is TGTGCCAGCAGCCAAGAGCCGGGAGGGTTAACAGATACGCAGTATTTT.

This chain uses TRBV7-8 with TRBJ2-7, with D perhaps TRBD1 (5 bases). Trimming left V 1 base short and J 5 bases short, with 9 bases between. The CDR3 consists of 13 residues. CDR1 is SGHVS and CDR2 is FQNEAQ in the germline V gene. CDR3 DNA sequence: TGTGCCAGCAGCTTAGGCAGGGTTAACGAGCAGTACTTC. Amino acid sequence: CASSLGRVNEQYF.

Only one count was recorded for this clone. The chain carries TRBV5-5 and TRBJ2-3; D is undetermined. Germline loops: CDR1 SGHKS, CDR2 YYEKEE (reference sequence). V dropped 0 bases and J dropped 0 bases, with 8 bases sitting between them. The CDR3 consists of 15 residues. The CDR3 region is CASSLVVGSTDTQYF. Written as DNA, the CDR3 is TGTGCCAGCAGCTTGGTTGTAGGGAGCACAGATACGCAGTATTTT.

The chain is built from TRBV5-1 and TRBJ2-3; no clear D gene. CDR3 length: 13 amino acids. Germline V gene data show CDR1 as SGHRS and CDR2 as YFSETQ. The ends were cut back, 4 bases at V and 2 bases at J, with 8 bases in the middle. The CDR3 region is CASSNPSTDTQYF. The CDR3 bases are TGCGCCAGCAGCAACCCCTCCACAGATACGCAGTATTTT.

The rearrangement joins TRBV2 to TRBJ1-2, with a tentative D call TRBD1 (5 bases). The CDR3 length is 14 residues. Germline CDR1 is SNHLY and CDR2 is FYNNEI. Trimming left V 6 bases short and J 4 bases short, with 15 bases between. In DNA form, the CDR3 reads TGTGCCAGCAGCCCTGGACCCCAGGGCTATGGCTACACCTTC. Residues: CASSPGPQGYGYTF.

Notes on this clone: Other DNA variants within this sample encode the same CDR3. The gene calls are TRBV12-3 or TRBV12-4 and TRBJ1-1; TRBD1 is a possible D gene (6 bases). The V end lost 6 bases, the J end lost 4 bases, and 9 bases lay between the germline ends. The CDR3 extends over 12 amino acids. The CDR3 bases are TGTGCCAGCAGACAAGGGGGCACTGAAGCTTTCTTT. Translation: CASRQGGTEAFF.

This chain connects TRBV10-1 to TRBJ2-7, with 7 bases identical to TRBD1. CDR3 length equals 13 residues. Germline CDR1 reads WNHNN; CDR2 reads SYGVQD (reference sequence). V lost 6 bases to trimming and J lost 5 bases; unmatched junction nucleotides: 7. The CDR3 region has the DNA TGCGCCAGCAGCGATGACAGGGCCCACGAGCAGTACTTC. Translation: CASSDDRAHEQYF.

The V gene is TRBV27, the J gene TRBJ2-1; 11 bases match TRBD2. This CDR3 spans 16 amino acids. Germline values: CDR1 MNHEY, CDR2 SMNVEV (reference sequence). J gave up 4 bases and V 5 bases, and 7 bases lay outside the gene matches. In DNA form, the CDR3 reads TGTGCCAGCAGTCCTAGGGGGACTAGCGGTTACAATGAGCAGTTCTTC. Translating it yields CASSPRGTSGYNEQFF.

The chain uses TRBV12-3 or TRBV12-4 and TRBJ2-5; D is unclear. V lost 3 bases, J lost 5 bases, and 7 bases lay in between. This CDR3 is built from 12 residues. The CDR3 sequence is CASSFMVETQYF. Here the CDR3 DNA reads TGTGCCAGCAGTTTTATGGTTGAGACCCAGTACTTC.

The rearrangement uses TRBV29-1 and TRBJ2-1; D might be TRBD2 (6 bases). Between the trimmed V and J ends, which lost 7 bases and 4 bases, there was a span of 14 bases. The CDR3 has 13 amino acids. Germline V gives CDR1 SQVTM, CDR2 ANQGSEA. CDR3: CSAMGGIYNEQFF. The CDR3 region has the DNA TGCAGCGCCATGGGCGGGATATACAATGAGCAGTTCTTC.

Written as DNA, the CDR3 is TGCGCCAGCAGCTTGGGTACGGGGGGGCCGGGAGAGACCCAGTACTTC. Its protein product is CASSLGTGGPGETQYF. The chain uses TRBV5-1 and TRBJ2-5; 8 bases align to TRBD2. The CDR3 consists of 16 residues. Germline V lookup: CDR1 SGHRS, CDR2 YFSETQ. With V trimmed by 0 bases and J by 4 bases, 8 bases remained unmatched. Full variable domain (rest looked up from reference TRBV5-1 and TRBJ2-5): KAGVTQTPRYLIKTRGQQVTLSCSPISGHRSVSWYQQTPGQGLQFLFEYFSETQRNKGNFPGRFSGRQFSNSRSEMNVSTLELGDSALYLCASSLGTGGPGETQYFGPGTRLLVL.

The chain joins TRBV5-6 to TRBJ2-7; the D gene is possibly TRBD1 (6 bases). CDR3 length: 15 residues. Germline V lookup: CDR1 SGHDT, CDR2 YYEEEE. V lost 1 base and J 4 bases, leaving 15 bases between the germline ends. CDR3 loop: CASSLLQGSPYEQYF. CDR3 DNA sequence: TGTGCCAGCAGCTTGCTACAGGGTTCGCCTTACGAGCAGTACTTC.

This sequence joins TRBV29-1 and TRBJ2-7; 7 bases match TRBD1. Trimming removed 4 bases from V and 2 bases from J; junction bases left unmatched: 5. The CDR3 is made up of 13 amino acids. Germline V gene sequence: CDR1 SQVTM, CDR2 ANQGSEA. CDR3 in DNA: TGCAGCGTTGGGTTCCAGGGGGCCTACGAGCAGTACTTC. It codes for CSVGFQGAYEQYF.

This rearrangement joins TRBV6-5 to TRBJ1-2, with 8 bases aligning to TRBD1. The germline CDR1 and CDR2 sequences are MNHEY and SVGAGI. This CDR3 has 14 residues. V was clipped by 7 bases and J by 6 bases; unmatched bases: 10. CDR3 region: CASTLGQGEDGYTF. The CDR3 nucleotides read TGTGCCAGCACTCTCGGACAGGGAGAGGATGGCTACACCTTC.

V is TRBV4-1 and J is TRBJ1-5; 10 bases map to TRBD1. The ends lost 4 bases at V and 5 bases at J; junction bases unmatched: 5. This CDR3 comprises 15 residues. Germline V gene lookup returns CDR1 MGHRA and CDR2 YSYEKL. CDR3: CASSPRGTGDQPQHF. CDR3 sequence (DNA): TGCGCCAGCAGCCCCCGGGGGACAGGGGATCAGCCCCAGCATTTT.

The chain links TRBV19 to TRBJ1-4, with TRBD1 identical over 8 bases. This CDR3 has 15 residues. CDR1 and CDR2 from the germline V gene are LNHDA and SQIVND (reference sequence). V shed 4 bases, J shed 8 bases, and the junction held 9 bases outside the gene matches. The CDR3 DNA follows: TGTGCCAGTAGTACCCTGGACAGGGCGAACGAAAAACTGTTTTTT. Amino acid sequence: CASSTLDRANEKLFF.

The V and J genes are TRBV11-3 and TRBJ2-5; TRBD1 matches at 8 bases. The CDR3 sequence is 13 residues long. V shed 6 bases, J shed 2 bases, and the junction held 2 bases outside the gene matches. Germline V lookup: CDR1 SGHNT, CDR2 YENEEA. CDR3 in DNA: TGTGCCAGCAGTTACAGGGGGCAAGAGACCCAGTACTTC. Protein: CASSYRGQETQYF.